This T cell receptor (beta chain) was found in a study of CD4 T cells in relation to SARS-CoV-2 and coronaviruses. Study information: PBMCs were cultured with antigen for about eleven days before TCR beta sequencing. General study points: Crossreactive clones expanded significantly less to SARS-CoV-2 than monoreactive clones.

Libraries were prepared by immunoSEQ multiplex PCR; TCRdb keeps only in-frame clonotypes and omits some of them. The profile shows some 22,000 clones, around 66% of them singletons. On this clone itself: Its matching antigen is unknown.

Unexposed donor CD4+ T cells date from about 2010-2018, before the COVID-19 pandemic. Isolation of CD4+ T cells took place after about 9 days in culture. Testing used SARS-CoV-2 S/N and four cold-coronavirus spikes on unexposed-donor CD4+ T cells, cells permitting. PBMCs were plated at a few million per well in IL-2-containing medium. The CDR3 is 12 residues long. CDR1 and CDR2 from the germline V gene are GTSNPN and SVGIG (reference sequence). Trimming cost V 4 bases and J 5 bases, with 11 bases left between them. J is TRBJ1-2 and V is TRBV30, with unresolved D. This TCR was recovered from a human donor in good health. The specimen sequenced was CD4+ T cells from PBMCs, cultured in vitro. The CDR3 spells CAWTPLSYGYTF. CDR3 bases: TGTGCCTGGACCCCTCTAAGTTATGGCTACACCTTC.